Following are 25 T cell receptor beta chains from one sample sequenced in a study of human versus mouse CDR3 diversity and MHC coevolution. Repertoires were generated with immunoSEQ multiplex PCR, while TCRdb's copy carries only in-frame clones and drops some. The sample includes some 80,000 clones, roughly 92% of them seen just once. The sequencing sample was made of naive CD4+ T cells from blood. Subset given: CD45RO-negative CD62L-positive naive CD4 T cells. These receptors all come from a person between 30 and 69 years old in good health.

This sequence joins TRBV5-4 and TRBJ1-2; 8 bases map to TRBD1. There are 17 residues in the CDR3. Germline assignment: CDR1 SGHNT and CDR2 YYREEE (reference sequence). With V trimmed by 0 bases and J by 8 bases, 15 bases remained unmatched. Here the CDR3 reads CASSLGGAYWTGSGYTF. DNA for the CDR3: TGTGCCAGCAGCTTGGGGGGGGCGTATTGGACAGGGAGCGGCTACACCTTC.

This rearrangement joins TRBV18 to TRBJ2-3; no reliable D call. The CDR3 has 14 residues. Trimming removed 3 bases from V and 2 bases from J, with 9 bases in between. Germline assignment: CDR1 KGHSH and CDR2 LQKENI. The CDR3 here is CASSPGLNTDTQYF. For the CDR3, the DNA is TGTGCCAGCTCACCCGGGTTGAACACAGATACGCAGTATTTT.

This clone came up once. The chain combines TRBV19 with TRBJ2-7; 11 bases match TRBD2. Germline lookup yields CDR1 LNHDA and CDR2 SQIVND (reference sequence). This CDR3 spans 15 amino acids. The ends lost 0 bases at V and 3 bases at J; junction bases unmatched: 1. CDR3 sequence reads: CASSIDTSGSYEQYF. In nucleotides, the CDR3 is TGTGCCAGTAGTATAGATACTAGCGGGAGCTACGAGCAGTACTTC.

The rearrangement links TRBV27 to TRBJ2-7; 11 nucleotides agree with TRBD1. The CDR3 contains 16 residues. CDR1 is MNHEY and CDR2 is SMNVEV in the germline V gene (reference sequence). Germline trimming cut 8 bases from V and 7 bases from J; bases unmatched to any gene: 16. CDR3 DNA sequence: TGTGCCAGCGGTCCTCGTCTGGACAGGGGGCGTCGGGAGCAGTACTTC. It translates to CASGPRLDRGRREQYF.

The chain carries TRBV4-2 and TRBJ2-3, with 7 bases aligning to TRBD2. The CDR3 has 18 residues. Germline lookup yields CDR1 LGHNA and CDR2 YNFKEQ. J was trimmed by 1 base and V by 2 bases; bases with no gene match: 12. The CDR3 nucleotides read TGTGCCAGCAGCCAATCCCAACCTAGCGGTTGGCGCACAGATACGCAGTATTTT. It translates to CASSQSQPSGWRTDTQYF.

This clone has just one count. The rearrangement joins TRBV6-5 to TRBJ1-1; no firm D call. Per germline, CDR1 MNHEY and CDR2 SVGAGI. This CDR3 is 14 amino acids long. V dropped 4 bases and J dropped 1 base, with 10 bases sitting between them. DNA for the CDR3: TGTGCCAGCAGTTTCGGAGCCAAGAACACTGAAGCTTTCTTT. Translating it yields CASSFGAKNTEAFF.

The CDR3 spells CASSLEGASYEQYF. DNA for the CDR3: TGTGCCAGCAGCTTGGAAGGAGCATCCTACGAGCAGTACTTC. The rearrangement joins TRBV5-4 to TRBJ2-7; D remains unclear. CDR1 SGHNT and CDR2 YYREEE come from the germline V gene (reference sequence). This CDR3 contains 14 residues. V was trimmed by 0 bases and J by 1 base, leaving 8 bases between them.

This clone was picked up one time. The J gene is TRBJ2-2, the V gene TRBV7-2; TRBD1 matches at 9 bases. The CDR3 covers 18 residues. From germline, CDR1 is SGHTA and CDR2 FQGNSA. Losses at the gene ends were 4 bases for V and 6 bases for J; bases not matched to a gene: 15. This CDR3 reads CASSSPRRGTGRPGELFF. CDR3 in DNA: TGTGCCAGCAGCTCACCACGACGTGGGACAGGGAGACCCGGGGAGCTGTTTTTT.

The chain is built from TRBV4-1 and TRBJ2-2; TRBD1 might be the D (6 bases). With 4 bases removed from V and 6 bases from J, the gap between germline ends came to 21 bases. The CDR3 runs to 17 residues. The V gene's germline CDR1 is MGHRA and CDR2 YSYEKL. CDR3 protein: CASSPSRVGGGSGELFF. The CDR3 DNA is TGCGCCAGCAGCCCTTCTCGAGTAGGGGGTGGGTCCGGGGAGCTGTTTTTT.

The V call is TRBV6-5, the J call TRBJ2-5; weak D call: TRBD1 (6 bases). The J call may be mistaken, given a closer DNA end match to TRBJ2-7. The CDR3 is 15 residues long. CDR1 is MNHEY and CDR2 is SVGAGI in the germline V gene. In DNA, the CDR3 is TGTGCCAGCAGTTACTCAATAGGGGGTAGGAACGAGCAGTACTTC. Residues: CASSYSIGGRNEQYF.

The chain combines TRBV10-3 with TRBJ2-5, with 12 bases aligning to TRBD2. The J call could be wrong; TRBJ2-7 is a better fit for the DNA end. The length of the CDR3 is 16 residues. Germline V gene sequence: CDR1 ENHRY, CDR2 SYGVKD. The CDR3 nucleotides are TGTGCCATCAGTGAGTCCCCTAGCGGGAGGGCCTACGAGCAGTACTTC. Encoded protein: CAISESPSGRAYEQYF.

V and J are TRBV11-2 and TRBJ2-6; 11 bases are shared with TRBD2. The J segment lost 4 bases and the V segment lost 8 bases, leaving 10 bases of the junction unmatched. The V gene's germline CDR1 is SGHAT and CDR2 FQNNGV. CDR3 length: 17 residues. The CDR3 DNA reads TGTGCCAGCTTTTTAGCGGGAGGGCCGAGAGGGGCCAACGTCCTGACTTTC. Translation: CASFLAGGPRGANVLTF. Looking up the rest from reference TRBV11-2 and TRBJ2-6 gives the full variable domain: EAGVAQSPRYKIIEKRQSVAFWCNPISGHATLYWYQQILGQGPKLLIQFQNNGVVDDSQLPKDRFSAERLKGVDSTLKIQPAKLEDSAVYLCASFLAGGPRGANVLTFGAGSRLTVL.

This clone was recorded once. CDR3: CASSPIPGSDEQYF. DNA of the CDR3: TGTGCCAGCTCACCCATACCGGGTTCCGACGAGCAGTACTTC. The chain recombines TRBV18 with TRBJ2-5; D unresolved. The DNA matches TRBJ2-7 better at its end, which makes the J call doubtful. There are 14 residues in the CDR3. Germline V CDR1 and CDR2: KGHSH, LQKENI.

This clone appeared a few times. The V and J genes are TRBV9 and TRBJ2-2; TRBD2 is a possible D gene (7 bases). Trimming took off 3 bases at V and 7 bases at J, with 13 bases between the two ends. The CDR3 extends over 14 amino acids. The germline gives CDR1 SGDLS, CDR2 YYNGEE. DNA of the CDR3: TGTGCCAGCAGCGCGGAGGGGGGGTACGGGGAGCTGTTTTTT. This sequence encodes CASSAEGGYGELFF.

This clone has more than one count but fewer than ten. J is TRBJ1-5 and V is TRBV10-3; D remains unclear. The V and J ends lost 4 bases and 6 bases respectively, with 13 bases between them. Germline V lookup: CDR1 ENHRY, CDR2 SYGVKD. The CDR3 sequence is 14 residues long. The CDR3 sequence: CAISVEGTGQPQHF. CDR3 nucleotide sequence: TGTGCCATCAGTGTCGAGGGTACCGGTCAGCCCCAGCATTTT.

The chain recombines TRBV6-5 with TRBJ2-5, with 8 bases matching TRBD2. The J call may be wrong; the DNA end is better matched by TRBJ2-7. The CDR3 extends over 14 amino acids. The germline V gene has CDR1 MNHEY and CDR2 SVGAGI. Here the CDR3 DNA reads TGTGCCAGCAACAGGGCGGGGGGCTCCTACGAGCAGTACTTC. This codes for CASNRAGGSYEQYF.

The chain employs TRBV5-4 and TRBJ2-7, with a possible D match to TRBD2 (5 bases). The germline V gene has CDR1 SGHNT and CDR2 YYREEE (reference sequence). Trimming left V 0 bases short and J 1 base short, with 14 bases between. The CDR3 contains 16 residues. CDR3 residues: CASSLVGESSSYEQYF. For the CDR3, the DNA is TGTGCCAGCAGCTTGGTCGGGGAGTCCTCATCCTACGAGCAGTACTTC.

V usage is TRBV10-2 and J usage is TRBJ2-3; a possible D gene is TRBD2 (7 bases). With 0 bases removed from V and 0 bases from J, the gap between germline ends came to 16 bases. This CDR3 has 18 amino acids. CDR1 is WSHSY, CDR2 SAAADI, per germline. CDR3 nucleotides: TGCGCCAGCAGTGAGTCAGGAGGGGGGGGGAGTAGCACAGATACGCAGTATTTT. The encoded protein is CASSESGGGGSSTDTQYF.

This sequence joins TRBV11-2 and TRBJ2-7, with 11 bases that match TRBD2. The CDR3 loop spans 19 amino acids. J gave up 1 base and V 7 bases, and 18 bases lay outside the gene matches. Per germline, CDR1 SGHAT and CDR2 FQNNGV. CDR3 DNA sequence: TGTGCCAGCAACAGGGGGCCACTAGCGGGAGTTTTTTGGTCCTACGAGCAGTACTTC. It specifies CASNRGPLAGVFWSYEQYF. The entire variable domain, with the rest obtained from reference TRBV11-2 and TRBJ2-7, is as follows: EAGVAQSPRYKIIEKRQSVAFWCNPISGHATLYWYQQILGQGPKLLIQFQNNGVVDDSQLPKDRFSAERLKGVDSTLKIQPAKLEDSAVYLCASNRGPLAGVFWSYEQYFGPGTRLTVT.

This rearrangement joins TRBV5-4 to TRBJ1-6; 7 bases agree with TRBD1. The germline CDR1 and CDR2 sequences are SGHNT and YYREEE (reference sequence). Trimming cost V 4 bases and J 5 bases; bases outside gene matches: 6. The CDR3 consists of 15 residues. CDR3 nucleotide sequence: TGTGCCAGCAGCCGCTCCGGGACAGATAATTCACCCCTCCACTTT. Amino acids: CASSRSGTDNSPLHF.

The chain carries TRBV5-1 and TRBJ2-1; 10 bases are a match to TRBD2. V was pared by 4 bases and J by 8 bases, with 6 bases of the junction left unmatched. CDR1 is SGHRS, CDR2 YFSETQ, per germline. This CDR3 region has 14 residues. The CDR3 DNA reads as TGCGCCAGCAGCCTACTAGCGGGATTTCATGAGCAGTTCTTC. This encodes CASSLLAGFHEQFF.

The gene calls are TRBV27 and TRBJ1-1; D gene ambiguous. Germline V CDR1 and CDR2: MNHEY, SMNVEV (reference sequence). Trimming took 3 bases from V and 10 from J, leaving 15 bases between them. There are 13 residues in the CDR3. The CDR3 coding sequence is TGTGCCAGCAGTTTCTCGGGGAGGGAACGAGCTTTCTTT. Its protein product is CASSFSGRERAFF.

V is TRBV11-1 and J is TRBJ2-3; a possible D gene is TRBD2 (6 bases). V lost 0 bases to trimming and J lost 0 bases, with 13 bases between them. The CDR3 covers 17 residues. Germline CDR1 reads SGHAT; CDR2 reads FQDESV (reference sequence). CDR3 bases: TGTGCCAGCAGCTTAGCGCGACTAGGGGCGAGCACAGATACGCAGTATTTT. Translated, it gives CASSLARLGASTDTQYF.

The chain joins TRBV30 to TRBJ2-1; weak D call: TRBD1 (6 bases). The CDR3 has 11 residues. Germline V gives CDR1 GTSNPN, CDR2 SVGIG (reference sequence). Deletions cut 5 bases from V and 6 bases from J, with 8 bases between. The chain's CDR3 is CAWGQLNEQFF. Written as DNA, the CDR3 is TGTGCCTGGGGACAGCTCAATGAGCAGTTCTTC. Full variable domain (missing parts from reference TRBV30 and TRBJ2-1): SQTIHQWPATLVQPVGSPLSLECTVEGTSNPNLYWYRQAAGRGLQLLFYSVGIGQISSEVPQNLSASRPQDRQFILSSKKLLLSDSGFYLCAWGQLNEQFFGPGTRLTVL.

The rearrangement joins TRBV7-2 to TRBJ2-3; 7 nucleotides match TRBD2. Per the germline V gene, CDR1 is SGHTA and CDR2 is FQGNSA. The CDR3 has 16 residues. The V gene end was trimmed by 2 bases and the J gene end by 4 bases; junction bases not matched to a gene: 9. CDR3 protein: CASSLSRGRYADTQYF. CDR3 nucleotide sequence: TGTGCCAGCAGCTTATCTCGCGGGAGATACGCAGATACGCAGTATTTT.